These 19 T cell receptor beta chains share one sample of origin, sequenced in a study of T cells in Graves' hyperthyroidism and ophthalmopathy (dated by TCRdb to about 2019). Library method: multiplex PCR. This sample was sequenced with an Illumina HiSeq 2000. The TCR beta CDR3 regions were amplified from RNA transcripts. The first round of RT-PCR for the TCR CDR3 was performed with the HTBI primer set and the Qiagen OneStep RT-PCR kit. TCRdb ran its own pipeline on the public reads, namely fastp trimming at Q25 and MiXCR clone calling, and kept in-frame beta chains. Each entry is one CDR3 protein sequence, shown with its most common DNA and genes. In all, the sample holds over 700,000 distinct CDR3 sequences, and under 45% of those were seen once. In total, the top ten clones hold more than 25% of the sample. The sequencing input was blood. These receptors all stem from a woman between 40 and 50 years old with Graves' hyperthyroidism.

This clonotype was counted between two and nine times. This sequence joins TRBV6-2 or TRBV6-3 and TRBJ1-2; TRBD1 might be the D (6 bases). Germline V lookup: CDR1 MNHEY, CDR2 SVGEGT. The V end was cut by 4 bases, the J end by 5 bases, with 14 bases between. This CDR3 contains 14 residues. CDR3 protein: CASSSRGGEYGYTF. The CDR3 coding sequence is TGTGCCAGCAGTTCTCGTGGGGGCGAGTATGGCTACACCTTC.

This chain uses TRBV2 with TRBJ2-7; D might be TRBD1 (6 bases). The V and J ends lost 4 bases and 0 bases respectively, with 10 bases between them. CDR3 length: 14 amino acids. Germline V gene sequence: CDR1 SNHLY, CDR2 FYNNEI. CDR3 protein: CASSVTGLSYEQYF. Here the CDR3 DNA reads TGTGCCAGCAGTGTTACAGGGCTCTCCTACGAGCAGTACTTC.

This clonotype was counted many times. This sequence joins TRBV7-9 and TRBJ2-7; 8 nucleotides align to TRBD1. This CDR3 has 14 residues. Looked up from germline, CDR1 is SEHNR and CDR2 is FQNEAQ (reference sequence). V was pared by 4 bases and J by 6 bases, with 8 bases of the junction left unmatched. CDR3 sequence (DNA): TGTGCCAGCAGCTCAATTCGGACAGGGATCGAGCAGTACTTC. This encodes CASSSIRTGIEQYF.

The chain has TRBV20-1 and TRBJ1-2; TRBD1 is a possible D gene (5 bases). The CDR3 is 18 residues long. Between the trimmed V and J ends, which lost 2 bases and 2 bases, there was a span of 24 bases. Germline values: CDR1 DFQATT, CDR2 SNEGSKA (reference sequence). The CDR3 loop reads CSARRLKSKQVLNYGYTF. The CDR3 nucleotides are TGCAGTGCTAGACGTCTCAAATCCAAACAGGTGCTGAACTATGGCTACACCTTC.

Note on this clonotype: The germline gene is not matched at one end of the junction; a read error may be the cause. The chain links TRBV7-8 to TRBJ2-5; 12 bases are a match to TRBD2. The germline CDR1 and CDR2 sequences are SGHVS and FQNEAQ. The CDR3 extends over 16 amino acids. In nucleotides, the CDR3 is TGTGCCAGCACCTACCTGACTAGCGGGAGCCAAGGGACCCAGTACTTC. Translated: CASTYLTSGSQGTQYF.

There are a few counts of this clonotype. The V gene is TRBV20-1, the J gene TRBJ2-5; D possibly corresponds to TRBD2 (5 bases). The CDR3 is made up of 13 amino acids. V was shortened by 4 bases and J by 3 bases, with 12 bases between the two germline ends. Germline V gene data show CDR1 as DFQATT and CDR2 as SNEGSKA (reference sequence). CDR3 in DNA: TGCAGTGCTATGGGTTCGGGGAAAGAGACCCAGTACTTC. It is translated as CSAMGSGKETQYF.

The chain combines TRBV15 with TRBJ2-5; tentative D call: TRBD2 (5 bases). Trimming removed 4 bases at V and 5 bases at J, with 8 bases between. In germline, CDR1 is LNHNV, CDR2 YYDKDF (reference sequence). The CDR3 totals 12 residues. As DNA, the CDR3 is TGTGCCACCAGCATCGGGGTGGAGACCCAGTACTTC. It encodes CATSIGVETQYF.

The V gene is TRBV7-2, the J gene TRBJ1-1; perhaps TRBD1 as D (6 bases). V was cut by 1 base and J by 8 bases, with 17 bases left in between. Germline CDR1 SGHTA, CDR2 FQGNSA. There are 15 residues in the CDR3. For the CDR3, the DNA is TGTGCCAGCAGCTTAGGGGAACAGGGTGGTGGGGAAGCTTTCTTT. This codes for CASSLGEQGGGEAFF.

The J gene is TRBJ2-5, the V gene TRBV7-7; 8 nucleotides line up with TRBD2. The CDR3 has 14 amino acids. The germline V gene encodes CDR1 SSHAT and CDR2 FNYEAQ (reference sequence). The CDR3 loop is CARPPGTRMETQYF. For the CDR3, the DNA is TGTGCTAGACCCCCCGGGACTAGGATGGAGACCCAGTACTTC.

The gene calls are TRBV9 and TRBJ1-2; D call uncertain. The germline V gene encodes CDR1 SGDLS and CDR2 YYNGEE. Trimming pared 0 bases from V and 4 bases from J, leaving 16 bases between. The CDR3 sequence is 16 residues long. In nucleotides, the CDR3 is TGTGCCAGCAGCGTAGATCAAAGGATTTCGGCCTATGGCTACACCTTC. This sequence encodes CASSVDQRISAYGYTF.

On this clonotype itself: Since the CDR3 does not end with the conserved phenylalanine or tryptophan, this likely comes from a read error. The rearrangement uses TRBV4-1 and TRBJ1-2, with TRBD1 matching over 9 bases. With 4 bases clipped from V and 1 base from J, the junction kept 10 bases outside the gene matches. From germline, CDR1 is MGHRA and CDR2 YSYEKL. The CDR3 has 17 residues. CDR3 sequence reads: CASSPPGQGAFNYGYTL. The DNA for the CDR3 is TGCGCCAGCAGCCCACCGGGACAGGGAGCTTTTAACTATGGCTACACCCTC.

The chain joins TRBV6-5 to TRBJ1-1; possibly TRBD1 for D (5 bases). The CDR3 has 13 amino acids. V was pared by 4 bases and J by 8 bases, with 14 bases between. Germline V gene sequence: CDR1 MNHEY, CDR2 SVGAGI. Written as DNA, the CDR3 is TGTGCCAGCAGTTTTCATAACCGGGACGAAGCTTTCTTT. It yields the protein CASSFHNRDEAFF.

This clonotype was recorded many times. The chain recombines TRBV2 with TRBJ2-7; 7 bases align to TRBD1. From germline, CDR1 is SNHLY and CDR2 FYNNEI. The CDR3 length is 15 residues. Unmatched junction bases numbered 10, after V lost 5 bases and J lost 3 bases. CDR3 sequence reads: CASSTDGTAYYEQYF. For the CDR3, the DNA is TGTGCCAGCAGTACTGATGGGACAGCATACTACGAGCAGTACTTC.

For this clonotype: An end of the junction differs from the germline gene, which may be a read error. This rearrangement joins TRBV7-9 to TRBJ1-4; 8 bases are a match to TRBD1. CDR1 and CDR2 (germline): SEHNR, FQNEAQ (reference sequence). CDR3 length: 15 residues. The CDR3 is CASSLRDRLEEKLLF. CDR3 coding DNA: TGTGCCAGCAGCCTCCGGGACAGGCTAGAGGAAAAACTGCTTTTT.

This clonotype occurred a few times. The chain is built from TRBV4-3 and TRBJ1-1, with a weak D call TRBD1 (6 bases). CDR1 is LGHNA, CDR2 YSLEER, per germline. This CDR3 is 14 amino acids long. Trimming removed 1 base from V and 1 base from J, with 7 bases in between. CDR3 in amino acids: CASSQGGANTEAFF. As DNA, the CDR3 is TGCGCCAGCAGCCAAGGGGGGGCGAACACTGAAGCTTTCTTT.

V is TRBV6-1 and J is TRBJ2-5; 7 bases are a match to TRBD1. The germline gives CDR1 MNHNS, CDR2 SASEGT. Trimming at V came to 6 bases and at J to 0 bases, leaving 7 bases not matched to a gene. The CDR3 runs 15 residues. The CDR3 DNA is TGTGCCAGCAGAAGGGGGCCAGAGGACCAAGAGACCCAGTACTTC. Amino acids: CASRRGPEDQETQYF.

The chain is built from TRBV20-1 and TRBJ1-4; 9 bases are a match to TRBD1. Germline V CDR1 and CDR2: DFQATT, SNEGSKA (reference sequence). The CDR3 spans 13 residues. Trimming removed 4 bases from V and 6 bases from J; junction bases left unmatched: 3. CDR3 sequence: CSATGTGYEKLFF. Here the CDR3 DNA reads TGCAGTGCTACCGGGACAGGGTATGAAAAACTGTTTTTT.

This clonotype was detected once. One end of the junction does not line up with germline, which may come from a read error. The chain links TRBV24-1 to TRBJ1-5; 7 nucleotides align to TRBD1. Germline CDR1 reads KGHDR; CDR2 reads SFDVKD. The CDR3 runs to 13 residues. The DNA of the CDR3 is TGTGCCAGCAGCCGGACAGGAAATCAGTCCCAGCATTTT. It is translated as CASSRTGNQSQHF.

This clonotype was picked up many times. One end of the junction varies from germline; a read error may be responsible. J is TRBJ2-7 and V is TRBV10-3, with D hard to call. Germline values: CDR1 ENHRY, CDR2 SYGVKD. The CDR3 covers 12 residues. As DNA, the CDR3 is TGTGCCATCAGTGACCGTTCGTACGCGCAGTACTTC. It specifies CAISDRSYAQYF.